This TCR beta chain originates from a study of identical twins' blood T cells. Study-wide results and caveats: Environmental influences on twin similarity could not be excluded. Each donor's most abundant TCRbeta clonotypes shared more CDR3 sequences with her twin than unrelated donors.

A previously described protocol, modified, built RNA-based TCR cDNA libraries. TCRdb re-analysed the 5' RACE reads in MiXCR, keeping a single row per CDR3 protein. The sample has roughly 380,000 distinct CDR3 sequences, about 28% seen once. The CDR3 has 15 amino acids. Germline CDR1 is PRHDT and CDR2 is FYEKMQ (reference sequence). Regarding this clonotype: The antigen remains unidentified. The junction and the germline gene differ at one end; a read error may be behind it.

This sequence was found in a woman between 18 and 55 years old in good health. The rearrangement uses TRBV13 and TRBJ2-3; D ambiguous. The material sequenced was PBMCs. CDR3: CASILALTMTDTQYF. For the CDR3, the DNA is TGTGCCAGCATCTTAGCTCTAACTATGACAGATACGCAGTATTTT.